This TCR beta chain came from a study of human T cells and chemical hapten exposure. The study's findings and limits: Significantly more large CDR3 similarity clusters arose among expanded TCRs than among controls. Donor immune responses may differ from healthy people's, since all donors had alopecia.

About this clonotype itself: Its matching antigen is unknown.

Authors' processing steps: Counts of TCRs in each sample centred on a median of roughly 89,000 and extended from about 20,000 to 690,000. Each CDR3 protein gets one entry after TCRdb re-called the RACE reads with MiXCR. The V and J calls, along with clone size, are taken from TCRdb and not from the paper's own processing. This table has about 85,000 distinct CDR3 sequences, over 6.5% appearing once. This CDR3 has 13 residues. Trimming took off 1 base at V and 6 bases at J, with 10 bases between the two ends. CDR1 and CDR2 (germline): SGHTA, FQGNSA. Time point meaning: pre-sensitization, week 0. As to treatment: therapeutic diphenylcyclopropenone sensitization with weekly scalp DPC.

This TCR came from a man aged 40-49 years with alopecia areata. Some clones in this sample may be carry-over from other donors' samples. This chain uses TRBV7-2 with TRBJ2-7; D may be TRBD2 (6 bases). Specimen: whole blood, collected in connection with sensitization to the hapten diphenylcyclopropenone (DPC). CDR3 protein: CASSLGIGGEQYF. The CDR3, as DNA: TGTGCCAGCAGCTTAGGGATCGGGGGCGAGCAGTACTTC.